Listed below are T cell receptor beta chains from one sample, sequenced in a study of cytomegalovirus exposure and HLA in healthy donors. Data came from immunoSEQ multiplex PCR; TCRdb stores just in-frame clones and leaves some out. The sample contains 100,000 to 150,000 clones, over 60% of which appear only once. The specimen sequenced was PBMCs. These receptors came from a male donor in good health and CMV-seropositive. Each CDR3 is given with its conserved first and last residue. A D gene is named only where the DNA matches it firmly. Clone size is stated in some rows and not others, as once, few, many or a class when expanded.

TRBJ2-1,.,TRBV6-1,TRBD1,CASSFRDRGYNEQFF,TGTGCCAGCAGTTTCCGGGACAGGGGATACAATGAGCAGTTCTTC
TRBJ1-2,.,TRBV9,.,CASSAPLHGYGYTF,TGTGCCAGCAGCGCCCCCCTCCACGGCTATGGCTACACCTTC
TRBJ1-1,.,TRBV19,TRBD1,CASSVGQGELEAFF,TGTGCCAGTAGTGTAGGACAGGGGGAACTTGAAGCTTTCTTT
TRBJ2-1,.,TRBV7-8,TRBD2,CASSLLAGGPNEQFF,TGTGCCAGCAGCTTATTGGCGGGAGGCCCTAATGAGCAGTTCTTC
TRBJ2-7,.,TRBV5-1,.,CASSGRYEQYF,TGCGCCAGCAGCGGCAGGTACGAGCAGTACTTC
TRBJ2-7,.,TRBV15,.,CATSRVGGADPYEQYF,TGTGCCACCAGCAGAGTCGGCGGAGCGGACCCCTACGAGCAGTACTTC
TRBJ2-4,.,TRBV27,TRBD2,CASSLRGGGNIQYF,TGTGCCAGCAGCCTTCGGGGGGGCGGGAACATTCAGTACTTC
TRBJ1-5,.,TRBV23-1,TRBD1,CASSQSVTGQGELSSAQPQHF,TGCGCCAGCAGTCAATCGGTAACAGGACAGGGCGAATTGTCTTCAGCCCAGCCCCAGCATTTT
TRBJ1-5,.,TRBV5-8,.,CASRLGREQPQHF,TGTGCCAGCAGATTGGGCCGGGAACAGCCCCAGCATTTT
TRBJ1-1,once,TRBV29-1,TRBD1,CSVRTGNMNTEAFF,TGCAGCGTAAGGACAGGGAACATGAACACTGAAGCTTTCTTT
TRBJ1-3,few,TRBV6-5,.,CASSYDSPSSGNTIYF,TGTGCCAGCAGTTACGACAGTCCTAGCTCTGGAAACACCATATATTTT
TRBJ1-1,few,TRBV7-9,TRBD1,CASRAQGKEGEAFF,TGTGCCAGCAGAGCACAGGGGAAGGAAGGTGAAGCTTTCTTT
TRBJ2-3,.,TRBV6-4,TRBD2,CASSDSLAGGDTQYF,TGTGCCAGCAGTGACTCCCTAGCGGGTGGTGATACGCAGTATTTT
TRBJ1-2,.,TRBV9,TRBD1,CASSVSAGGGTGDGYTF,TGTGCCAGCAGCGTATCTGCAGGAGGGGGCACGGGGGATGGCTACACCTTC
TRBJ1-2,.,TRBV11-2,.,CASSLGQGRNYGYTF,TGTGCCAGCAGCTTAGGACAAGGCCGTAACTATGGCTACACCTTC
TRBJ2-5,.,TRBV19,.,CASSIRTTQETQYF,TGTGCCAGTAGTATAAGGACAACCCAAGAGACCCAGTACTTC
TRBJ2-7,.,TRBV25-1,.,CASSETQTGRYEQYF,TGTGCCAGCTCCGAGACCCAGACAGGGAGGTACGAGCAGTACTTC
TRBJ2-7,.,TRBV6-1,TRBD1,CASSEARSWTGGYEQYF,TGTGCCAGCAGTGAAGCGAGGAGCTGGACAGGGGGCTACGAGCAGTACTTC
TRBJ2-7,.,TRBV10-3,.,CAISDPTRGAYEQYF,TGTGCCATCAGTGACCCGACACGCGGGGCCTACGAGCAGTACTTC
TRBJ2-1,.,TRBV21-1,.,CASSKPASGPYNEQFF,TGTGCCAGCAGCAAACCGGCCAGCGGACCCTACAATGAGCAGTTCTTC
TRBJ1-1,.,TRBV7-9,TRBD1,CASSVRGVEGEAFF,TGTGCCAGCAGCGTCAGGGGGGTAGAGGGTGAAGCTTTCTTT
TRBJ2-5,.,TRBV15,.,CATAPTGNLGTQYF,TGTGCCACCGCCCCGACAGGAAACCTCGGAACCCAGTACTTC
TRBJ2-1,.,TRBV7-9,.,CASSLEGRGAFF,TGTGCCAGCAGCTTAGAGGGCAGGGGGGCGTTCTTC